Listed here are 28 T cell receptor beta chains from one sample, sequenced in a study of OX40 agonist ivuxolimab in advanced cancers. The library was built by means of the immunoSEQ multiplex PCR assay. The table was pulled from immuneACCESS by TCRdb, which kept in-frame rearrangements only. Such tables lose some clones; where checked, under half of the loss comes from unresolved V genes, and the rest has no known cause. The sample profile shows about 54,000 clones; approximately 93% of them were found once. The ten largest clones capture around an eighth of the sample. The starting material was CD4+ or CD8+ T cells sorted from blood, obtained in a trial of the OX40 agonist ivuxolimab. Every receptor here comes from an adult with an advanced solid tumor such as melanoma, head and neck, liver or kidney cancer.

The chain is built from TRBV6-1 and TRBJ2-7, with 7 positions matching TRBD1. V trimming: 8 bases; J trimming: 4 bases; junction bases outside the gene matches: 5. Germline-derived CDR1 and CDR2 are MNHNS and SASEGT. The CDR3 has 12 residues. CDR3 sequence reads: CASDRDRYEQYF. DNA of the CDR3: TGTGCCAGCGATAGGGACAGATACGAGCAGTACTTC.

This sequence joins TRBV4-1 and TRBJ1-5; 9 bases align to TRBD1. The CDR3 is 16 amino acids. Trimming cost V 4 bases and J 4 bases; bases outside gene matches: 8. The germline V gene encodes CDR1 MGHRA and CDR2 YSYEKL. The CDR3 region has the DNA TGCGCCAGCAGCCGACTGGACAGGGGAGTGAATCAGCCCCAGCATTTT. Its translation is CASSRLDRGVNQPQHF.

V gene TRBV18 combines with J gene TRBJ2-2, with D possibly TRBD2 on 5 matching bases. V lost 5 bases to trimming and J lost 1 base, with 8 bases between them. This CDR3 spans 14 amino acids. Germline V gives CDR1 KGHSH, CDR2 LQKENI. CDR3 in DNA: TGTGCCAGCTCAAGAGGGCAGAACACCGGGGAGCTGTTTTTT. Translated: CASSRGQNTGELFF. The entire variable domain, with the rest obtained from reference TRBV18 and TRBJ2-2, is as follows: NAGVMQNPRHLVRRRGQEARLRCSPMKGHSHVYWYRQLPEEGLKFMVYLQKENIIDESGMPKERFSAEFPKEGPSILRIQQVVRGDSAAYFCASSRGQNTGELFFGEGSRLTVL.

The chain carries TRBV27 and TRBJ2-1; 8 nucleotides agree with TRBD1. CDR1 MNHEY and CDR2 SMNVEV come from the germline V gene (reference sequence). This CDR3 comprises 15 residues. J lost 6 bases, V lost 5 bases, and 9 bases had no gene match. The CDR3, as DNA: TGTGCCAGCAGTACCCGGACAGGGTGGGGCAATGAGCAGTTCTTC. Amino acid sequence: CASSTRTGWGNEQFF.

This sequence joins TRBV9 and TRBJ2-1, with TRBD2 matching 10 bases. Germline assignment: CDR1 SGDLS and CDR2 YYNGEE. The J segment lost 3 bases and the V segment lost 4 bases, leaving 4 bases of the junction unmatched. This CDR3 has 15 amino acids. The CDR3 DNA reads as TGTGCCAGCAGCTCCGCTAGCGGGGGCTACAATGAGCAGTTCTTC. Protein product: CASSSASGGYNEQFF. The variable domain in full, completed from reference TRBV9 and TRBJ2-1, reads DSGVTQTPKHLITATGQRVTLRCSPRSGDLSVYWYQQSLDQGLQFLIQYYNGEERAKGNILERFSAQQFPDLHSELNLSSLELGDSALYFCASSSASGGYNEQFFGPGTRLTVL.

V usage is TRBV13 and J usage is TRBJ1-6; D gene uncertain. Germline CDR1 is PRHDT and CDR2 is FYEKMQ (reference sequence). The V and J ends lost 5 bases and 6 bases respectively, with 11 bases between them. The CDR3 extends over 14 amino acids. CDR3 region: CASSVLGPNSPLHF. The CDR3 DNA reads TGTGCCAGCAGCGTATTGGGCCCTAATTCACCCCTCCACTTT.

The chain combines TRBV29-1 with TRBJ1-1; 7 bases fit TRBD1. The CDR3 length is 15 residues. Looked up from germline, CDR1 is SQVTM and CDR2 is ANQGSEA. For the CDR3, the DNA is TGCACCACAGTTCAGGGGGTTCCTGTGGACACTGAAGCTTTCTTT. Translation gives CTTVQGVPVDTEAFF.

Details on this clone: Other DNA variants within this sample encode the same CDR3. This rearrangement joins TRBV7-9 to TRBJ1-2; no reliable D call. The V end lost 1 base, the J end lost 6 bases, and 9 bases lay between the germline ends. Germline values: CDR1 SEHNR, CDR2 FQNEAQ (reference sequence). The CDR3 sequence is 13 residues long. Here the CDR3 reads CASSLEGRDGYTF. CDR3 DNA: TGTGCCAGCAGCTTAGAAGGGCGAGATGGCTACACCTTC. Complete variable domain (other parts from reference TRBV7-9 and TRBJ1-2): DTGVSQNPRHKITKRGQNVTFRCDPISEHNRLYWYRQTLGQGPEFLTYFQNEAQLEKSRLLSDRFSAERPKGSFSTLEIQRTEQGDSAMYLCASSLEGRDGYTFGSGTRLTVV.

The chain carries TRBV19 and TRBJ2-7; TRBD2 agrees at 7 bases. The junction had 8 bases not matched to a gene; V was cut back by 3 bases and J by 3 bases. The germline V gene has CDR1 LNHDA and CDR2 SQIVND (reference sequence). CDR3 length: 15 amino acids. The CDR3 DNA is TGTGCCAGTAGTATCGTGGGAGGGCGTTACTACGAGCAGTACTTC. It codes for CASSIVGGRYYEQYF.

CDR3 in amino acids: CASSQGGGAGKAKNIQYF. The CDR3 region has the DNA TGCGCCAGCAGCCAGGGCGGGGGGGCCGGAAAGGCCAAAAACATTCAGTACTTC. V is TRBV4-1 and J is TRBJ2-4; TRBD2 matches 9 bases. Unmatched junction bases numbered 10, after V lost 3 bases and J lost 1 base. Germline CDR1 is MGHRA and CDR2 is YSYEKL. The CDR3 has 18 amino acids.

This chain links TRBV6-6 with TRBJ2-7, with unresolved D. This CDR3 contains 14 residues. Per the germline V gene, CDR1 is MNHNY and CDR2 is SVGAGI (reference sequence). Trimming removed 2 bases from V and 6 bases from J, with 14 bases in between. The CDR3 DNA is TGTGCCAGCAGTTACCGTGGGGTTTTTGGCGAGCAGTACTTC. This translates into CASSYRGVFGEQYF.

This CDR3 is CASSEVSGNQPQHF. The CDR3 DNA reads TGTGCCAGCAGTGAAGTGTCAGGGAATCAGCCCCAGCATTTT. This chain joins TRBV2 and TRBJ1-5; possibly TRBD1 for D (5 bases). The CDR3 loop spans 14 amino acids. Trimming pared 1 base from V and 4 bases from J, leaving 8 bases between. Germline assignment: CDR1 SNHLY and CDR2 FYNNEI.

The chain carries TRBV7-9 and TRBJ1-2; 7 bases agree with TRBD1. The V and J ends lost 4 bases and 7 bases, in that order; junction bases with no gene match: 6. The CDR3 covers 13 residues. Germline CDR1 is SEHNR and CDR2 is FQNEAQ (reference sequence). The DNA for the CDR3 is TGTGCCAGCAGCTCCTGGACAGGCTCTGGCTACACCTTC. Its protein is CASSSWTGSGYTF. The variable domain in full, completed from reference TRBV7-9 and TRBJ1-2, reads DTGVSQNPRHKITKRGQNVTFRCDPISEHNRLYWYRQTLGQGPEFLTYFQNEAQLEKSRLLSDRFSAERPKGSFSTLEIQRTEQGDSAMYLCASSSWTGSGYTFGSGTRLTVV.

CDR3: CASSSGDRGRFNQPQHF. The CDR3 DNA sequence: TGTGCCAGCAGTTCCGGGGACAGGGGGAGGTTTAATCAGCCCCAGCATTTT. The rearrangement joins TRBV27 to TRBJ1-5, with 11 nucleotides matching TRBD1. J gave up 4 bases and V 4 bases, and 9 bases lay outside the gene matches. This CDR3 region has 17 residues. The germline gives CDR1 MNHEY, CDR2 SMNVEV (reference sequence).

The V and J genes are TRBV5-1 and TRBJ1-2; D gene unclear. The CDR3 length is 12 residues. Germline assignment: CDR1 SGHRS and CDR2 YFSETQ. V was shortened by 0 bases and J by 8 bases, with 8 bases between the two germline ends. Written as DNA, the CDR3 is TGCGCCAGCAGCTTGGAGGCCTCGGGCTACACCTTC. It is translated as CASSLEASGYTF.

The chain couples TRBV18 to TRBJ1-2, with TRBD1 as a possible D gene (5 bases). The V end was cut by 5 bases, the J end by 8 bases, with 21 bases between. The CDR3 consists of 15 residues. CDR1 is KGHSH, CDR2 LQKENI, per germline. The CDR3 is CASSTRVTPYGGYTF. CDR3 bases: TGTGCCAGCTCAACCAGGGTCACCCCCTATGGGGGCTACACCTTC.

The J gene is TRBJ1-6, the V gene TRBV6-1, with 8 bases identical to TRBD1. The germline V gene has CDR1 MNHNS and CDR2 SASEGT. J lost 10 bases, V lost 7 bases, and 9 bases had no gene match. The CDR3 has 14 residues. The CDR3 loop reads CASKGWAGGSPLHF. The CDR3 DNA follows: TGTGCCAGCAAAGGGTGGGCAGGGGGCTCACCCCTCCACTTT.

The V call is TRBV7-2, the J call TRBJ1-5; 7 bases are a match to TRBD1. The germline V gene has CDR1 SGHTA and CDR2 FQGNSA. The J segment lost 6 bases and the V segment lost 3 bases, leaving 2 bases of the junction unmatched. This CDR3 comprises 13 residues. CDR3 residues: CASSFDRVQPQHF. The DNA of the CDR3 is TGTGCCAGCAGCTTTGACAGGGTTCAGCCCCAGCATTTT.

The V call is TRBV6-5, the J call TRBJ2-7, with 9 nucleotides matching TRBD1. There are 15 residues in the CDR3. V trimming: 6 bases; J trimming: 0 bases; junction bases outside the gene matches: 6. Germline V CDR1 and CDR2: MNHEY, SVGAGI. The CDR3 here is CASRQTGGSSYEQYF. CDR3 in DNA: TGTGCCAGCAGGCAGACAGGGGGTAGCTCCTACGAGCAGTACTTC.

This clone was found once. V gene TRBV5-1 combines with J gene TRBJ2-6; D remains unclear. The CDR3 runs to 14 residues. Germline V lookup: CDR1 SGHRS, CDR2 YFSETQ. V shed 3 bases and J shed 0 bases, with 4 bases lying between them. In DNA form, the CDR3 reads TGCGCCAGCAGCTATGGCTCTGGGGCCAACGTCCTGACTTTC. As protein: CASSYGSGANVLTF.

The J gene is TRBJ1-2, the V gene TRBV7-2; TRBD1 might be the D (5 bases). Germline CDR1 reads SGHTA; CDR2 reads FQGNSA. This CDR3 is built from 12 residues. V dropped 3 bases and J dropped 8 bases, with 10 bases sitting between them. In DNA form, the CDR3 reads TGTGCCAGCAGCTTGAGGGGATGGGGCTACACCTTC. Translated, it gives CASSLRGWGYTF.

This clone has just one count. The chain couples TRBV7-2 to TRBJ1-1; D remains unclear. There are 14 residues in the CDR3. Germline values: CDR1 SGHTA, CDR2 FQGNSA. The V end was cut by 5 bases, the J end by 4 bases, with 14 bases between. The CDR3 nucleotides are TGTGCCAGCAGCGCACTCACATGGGCCACTGAAGCTTTCTTT. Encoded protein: CASSALTWATEAFF.

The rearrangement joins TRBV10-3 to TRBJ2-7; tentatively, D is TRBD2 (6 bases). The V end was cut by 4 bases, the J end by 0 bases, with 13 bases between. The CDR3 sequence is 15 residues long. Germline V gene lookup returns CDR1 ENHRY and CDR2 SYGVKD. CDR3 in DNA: TGTGCCATCAGTGGGCGGGAAGGAGGCTCCTACGAGCAGTACTTC. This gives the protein CAISGREGGSYEQYF.

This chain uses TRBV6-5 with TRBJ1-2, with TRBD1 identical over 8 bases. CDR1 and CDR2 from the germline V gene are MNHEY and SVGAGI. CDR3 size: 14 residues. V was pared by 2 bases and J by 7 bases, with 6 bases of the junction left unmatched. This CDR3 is CASSYTDRGRGYTF. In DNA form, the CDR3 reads TGTGCCAGCAGTTACACTGACAGGGGCCGTGGCTACACCTTC.

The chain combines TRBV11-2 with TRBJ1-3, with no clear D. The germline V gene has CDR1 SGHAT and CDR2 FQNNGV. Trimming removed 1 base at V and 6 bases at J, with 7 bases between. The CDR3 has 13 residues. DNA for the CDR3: TGTGCCAGCAGCTTAGTTGCGATAAACACCATATATTTT. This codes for CASSLVAINTIYF.

CDR3 coding DNA: TGTGCCAGCAGCTTCAGAGCCTTTAATGAAAAACTGTTTTTT. Its protein product is CASSFRAFNEKLFF. The V gene is TRBV7-2, the J gene TRBJ1-4; D ambiguous. Germline values: CDR1 SGHTA, CDR2 FQGNSA. V dropped 3 bases and J dropped 4 bases, with 9 bases sitting between them. This CDR3 is 14 amino acids long.

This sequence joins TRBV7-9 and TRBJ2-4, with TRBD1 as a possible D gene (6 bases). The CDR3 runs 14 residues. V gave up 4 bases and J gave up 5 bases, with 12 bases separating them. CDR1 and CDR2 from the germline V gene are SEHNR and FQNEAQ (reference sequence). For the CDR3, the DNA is TGTGCCAGCAGCTACGACAGGAGTCAAAACATTCAGTACTTC. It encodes CASSYDRSQNIQYF.

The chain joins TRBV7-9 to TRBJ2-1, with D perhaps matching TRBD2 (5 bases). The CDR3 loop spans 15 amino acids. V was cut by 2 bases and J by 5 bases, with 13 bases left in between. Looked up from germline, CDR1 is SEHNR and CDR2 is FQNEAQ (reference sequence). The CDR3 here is CASSLRSGPNNEQFF. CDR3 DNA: TGTGCCAGCAGCTTAAGGAGCGGACCCAACAATGAGCAGTTCTTC.